The 8 T cell receptor beta chains given below trace back to one sample, sequenced in a study of spatial heterogeneity in lung cancer. In TCRdb, the 5' RACE reads were re-called with MiXCR into one record per CDR3 protein. The table records over 45,000 distinct CDR3 sequences, around 5.2% of them present only once. Time point given: sample taken at primary tumor resection. The sequencing used PBMCs, collected at surgery. These TCRs come from a male donor with early-stage non-small cell lung cancer.

This clonotype has at least ten counts. The chain carries TRBV7-2 and TRBJ2-7; D perhaps matches TRBD2 (7 bases). V lost 5 bases to trimming and J lost 6 bases, with 14 bases between them. Germline lookup yields CDR1 SGHTA and CDR2 FQGNSA. The CDR3 loop spans 13 amino acids. CDR3: CASSLNRGGEQYF. In nucleotides, the CDR3 is TGTGCCAGCAGCCTTAATAGGGGGGGCGAGCAGTACTTC.

Comments on this clonotype: Given a much more abundant clone one base away, this may be a read error. The V call is TRBV28, the J call TRBJ2-3, with D unresolved. CDR3 size: 15 residues. Germline V CDR1 and CDR2: MDHEN, SYDVKM. CDR3 sequence reads: CVSILSDPSTDTQYF. CDR3 nucleotides: TGTGTCAGCATCCTGAGCGACCCTAGCACAGATACGCAGTATTTT.

This clonotype was seen ten or more times. The conserved phenylalanine or tryptophan normally closing the CDR3 is absent here, so this likely arose from a read error. It is unclear where the CDR3 begins or ends on the DNA, so no DNA is shown, and the CDR3 is as TCRdb lists it. The chain carries TRBV6-2 or TRBV6-3 and TRBJ2-7; whether TRBD2, the table's D call, matches the DNA was not checked. CDR1 is MNHEY, CDR2 SVGEGT, per germline. From its first to its last residue, the CDR3 has 14 amino acids. CDR3 amino acids: CASSMDSSGRAKGI.

At least ten counts were recorded for this clonotype. The V and J genes are TRBV20-1 and TRBJ2-1; D is undetermined. The germline V gene has CDR1 DFQATT and CDR2 SNEGSKA (reference sequence). The CDR3 is 14 amino acids. The CDR3, as DNA: TGCAGCGTCAGCTCCCCGGGCACCTACAATGAGCAGTTCTTC. It translates to CSVSSPGTYNEQFF.

This clonotype came up many times. The CDR3 is CSARDNQGVWTGELFF. As DNA, the CDR3 is TGCAGTGCTAGAGATAATCAGGGGGTGTGGACCGGGGAGCTGTTTTTT. The chain uses TRBV20-1 and TRBJ2-2; 7 bases are a match to TRBD1. Germline V gives CDR1 DFQATT, CDR2 SNEGSKA (reference sequence). The J segment lost 5 bases and the V segment lost 0 bases, leaving 9 bases of the junction unmatched. CDR3 length: 16 residues.

Points on this clonotype: This could be a read error, since a much larger clone is one nucleotide away. The rearrangement uses TRBV5-5 and TRBJ2-3; D gene uncertain. Germline assignment: CDR1 SGHKS and CDR2 YYEKEE (reference sequence). This CDR3 is 13 amino acids long. The CDR3 sequence: CDSSFQRLDTQYF. The CDR3 DNA sequence: TGTGACAGCAGCTTTCAGAGATTAGATACGCAGTATTTT.

This clonotype was picked up many times. The rearrangement joins TRBV11-1 to TRBJ2-4, with unresolved D. The germline CDR1 and CDR2 sequences are SGHAT and FQDESV (reference sequence). This CDR3 has 12 amino acids. V lost 5 bases, J lost 5 bases, and 7 bases lay in between. The CDR3 region is CASSPGQNIQYF. The CDR3 DNA is TGTGCCAGCAGCCCCGGACAAAACATTCAGTACTTC.

The sample holds many counts of this clonotype. The gene calls are TRBV10-3 and TRBJ2-7; 7 bases map to TRBD1. The V gene end was trimmed by 3 bases and the J gene end by 0 bases; junction bases not matched to a gene: 5. The CDR3 loop spans 15 amino acids. The germline gives CDR1 ENHRY, CDR2 SYGVKD. The DNA for the CDR3 is TGTGCCATCAGTGACTGGGCAGGGGGCTCCTACGAGCAGTACTTC. Translating gives CAISDWAGGSYEQYF.